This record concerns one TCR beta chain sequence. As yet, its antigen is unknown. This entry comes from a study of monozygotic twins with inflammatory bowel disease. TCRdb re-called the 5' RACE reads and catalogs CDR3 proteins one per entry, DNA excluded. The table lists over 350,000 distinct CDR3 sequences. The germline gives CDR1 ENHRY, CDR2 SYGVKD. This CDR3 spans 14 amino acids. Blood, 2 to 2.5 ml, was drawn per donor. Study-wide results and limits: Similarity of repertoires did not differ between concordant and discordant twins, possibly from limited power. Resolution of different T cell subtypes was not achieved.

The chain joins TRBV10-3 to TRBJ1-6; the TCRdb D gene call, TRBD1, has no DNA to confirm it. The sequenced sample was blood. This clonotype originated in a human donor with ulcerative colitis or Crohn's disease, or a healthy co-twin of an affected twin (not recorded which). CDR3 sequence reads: CAISEMGGNSPLHF.